The clone carrying this T cell receptor beta chain showed up just a few times. The record originates from a study of identical twins. Losses at the gene ends were 5 bases for V and 6 bases for J; bases not matched to a gene: 5. There are 13 residues in the CDR3. Germline V gene data show CDR1 as DFQATT and CDR2 as SNEGSKA (reference sequence). TCRdb reanalysed the 5' RACE reads using MiXCR and keeps one entry per CDR3 protein. This table holds roughly 770,000 distinct CDR3 sequences, around a sixth found once. This sample was shared with a second study, whose subject was T cells expressing NK-cell markers. That paper states: Researchers got TCR beta repertoires out of sorted CD3+CD56+NKG2C+, CD3+CD56+NKG2C- and CD3+CD56-NKG2C+ T cells. Seven sequenced donors out of eight were HCMV-seropositive, one seronegative.

The chain employs TRBV20-1 and TRBJ2-5; 11 nucleotides agree with TRBD1. This receptor was obtained from a woman between 18 and 29 years old in good health. The sample comprised PBMCs. CDR3 region: CSAARDRGKTQYF. The CDR3 DNA is TGCAGTGCTGCCCGGGACAGGGGGAAGACCCAGTACTTC.